Listed below are T cell receptor beta chains from one sample, sequenced in a study of response to subunit inactivated influenza vaccine. TCRdb used MiXCR to reprocess the RT-PCR reads, holding one entry per CDR3 protein. The data hold 590,000 or so distinct CDR3 sequences, with 11% to 15% observed a single time. The source material was PBMCs from blood, sampled 14 to 15 days before vaccination. Every receptor here comes from a man aged 45-65 years who received an inactivated influenza vaccine. CDR3s include the opening cysteine and the closing phenylalanine or tryptophan. A D gene is named only where the DNA matches it firmly. The listing skips clone size in some rows; elsewhere it reads once, few, many or a size class.

d_call cdr3_length j_call v_call clone_size cdr3_aa cdr3_nt
NA 14 TRBJ1-2 TRBV12-3/TRBV12-4 NA CASGFRGGGYGYTF TGTGCCAGCGGATTCAGGGGAGGAGGCTATGGCTACACCTTC
TRBD1 14 TRBJ2-2 TRBV4-2 NA CASSQRQGTGELFF TGTGCCAGCAGCCAAAGACAGGGGACCGGGGAGCTGTTTTTT
NA 14 TRBJ2-7 TRBV28 few CASSLPWQTYEQYF TGTGCCAGCAGTTTACCGTGGCAGACCTACGAGCAGTACTTC
TRBD2 13 TRBJ2-1 TRBV29-1 few CSVERTSYNEQFF TGCAGCGTTGAAAGGACTAGCTACAATGAGCAGTTCTTC
NA 17 TRBJ2-1 TRBV4-2 few CASSQDSSTSSYNEQFF TGTGCCAGCAGCCAAGATTCTAGCACGAGCTCCTACAATGAGCAGTTCTTC
NA 16 TRBJ2-1 TRBV20-1 few CSASPMTSTSYNEQFF TGCAGTGCTAGTCCCATGACTTCTACCTCCTACAATGAGCAGTTCTTC
TRBD2 16 TRBJ2-3 TRBV12-3/TRBV12-4 NA CASKGLAGIFPDTQYF TGTGCCAGCAAGGGACTAGCGGGAATTTTTCCAGATACGCAGTATTTT
TRBD1 14 TRBJ2-1 TRBV4-3 once CASSQFTGDNEQFF TGCGCCAGCAGCCAATTTACAGGGGACAATGAGCAGTTCTTC
NA 13 TRBJ1-5 TRBV6-2/TRBV6-3 few CASSYRDEQPQHF TGTGCCAGCAGTTACAGGGATGAACAGCCCCAGCATTTT
TRBD1 17 TRBJ1-6 TRBV7-2 NA CASSLALSGQHNSPLHF TGTGCCAGCAGCTTAGCGCTCTCGGGACAGCATAATTCACCCCTCCACTTT
TRBD2 19 TRBJ2-1 TRBV24-1 few CATSDPERPGLAGLNEQFF TGTGCCACCAGTGACCCTGAAAGACCGGGACTAGCGGGGTTGAATGAGCAGTTCTTC
NA 13 TRBJ2-7 TRBV20-1 few CSARTPRGYEQYF TGCAGTGCTAGGACTCCAAGAGGCTACGAGCAGTACTTC
TRBD1 14 TRBJ2-3 TRBV7-3 few CASSLSGQKDTQYF TGTGCCAGCAGCTTATCGGGACAGAAAGATACGCAGTATTTT
TRBD1 16 TRBJ2-7 TRBV7-9 few CASSLEGTGGSYEQYF TGTGCCAGCAGCTTAGAGGGGACAGGGGGTTCCTACGAGCAGTACTTC
TRBD1 14 TRBJ2-7 TRBV29-1 many CSVKPGTGTYEQYF TGCAGCGTTAAACCGGGGACAGGGACCTACGAGCAGTACTTC
TRBD1 15 TRBJ2-1 TRBV5-1 NA CASSLQTGVYNEQFF TGCGCCAGCAGCTTACAGACAGGGGTTTACAATGAGCAGTTCTTC
NA 15 TRBJ1-4 TRBV5-1 few CASRYGQSTNEKLFF TGCGCCAGCAGGTACGGACAGTCAACTAATGAAAAACTGTTTTTT
NA 14 TRBJ1-5 TRBV12-3/TRBV12-4 NA CASSLASRVQPQHF TGTGCCAGCAGTTTAGCTAGCAGGGTGCAGCCCCAGCATTTT
TRBD2 18 TRBJ2-2 TRBV13 NA CASGTGTSVYANTGELFF TGTGCCAGCGGAACCGGGACTAGCGTATACGCGAACACCGGGGAGCTGTTTTTT
NA 14 TRBJ2-7 TRBV30 few CAWTWGGTRTEQYF TGTGCCTGGACCTGGGGCGGCACTCGTACCGAGCAGTACTTC
TRBD2 16 TRBJ2-3 TRBV20-1 NA CSARRPSGSQTDTQYF TGCAGTGCTAGACGTCCTAGCGGGAGTCAAACAGATACGCAGTATTTT
TRBD2 16 TRBJ2-1 TRBV9 NA CASSDIAGGPSDEQFF TGTGCCAGCAGCGATATAGCGGGAGGGCCCTCTGATGAGCAGTTCTTC
NA 12 TRBJ2-1 TRBV9 few CASSVADNEQFF TGTGCCAGCAGCGTAGCAGACAATGAGCAGTTCTTC
NA 16 TRBJ2-3 TRBV9 NA CASSVASRGGTDTQYF TGTGCCAGCAGCGTAGCTTCGAGGGGGGGTACAGATACGCAGTATTTT
TRBD2 15 TRBJ2-3 TRBV7-2 NA CASRRLAGASHTQYF TGTGCCAGCAGGAGACTAGCGGGGGCCTCCCATACGCAGTATTTT
NA 15 TRBJ2-3 TRBV5-6 NA CASRPRGASTDTQYF TGTGCCAGCAGACCCAGGGGAGCTAGCACAGATACGCAGTATTTT
TRBD1 13 TRBJ1-1 TRBV7-9 few CASENLGTGEAFF TGTGCCAGCGAGAACCTAGGGACAGGAGAAGCTTTCTTT
NA 14 TRBJ2-5 TRBV5-1 many CASSLVANQETQYF TGCGCCAGCAGCTTGGTAGCGAACCAAGAGACCCAGTACTTC
TRBD1 14 TRBJ1-1 TRBV29-1 NA CSVSRTGTNTEAFF TGCAGCGTTTCCCGGACAGGGACCAACACTGAAGCTTTCTTT
TRBD2 16 TRBJ2-1 TRBV12-3/TRBV12-4 few CASSFPQRGAHNEQFF TGTGCCAGCAGTTTTCCCCAGCGGGGGGCACACAATGAGCAGTTCTTC
NA 12 TRBJ2-7 TRBV30 few CAWSVLGLEQYF TGTGCCTGGAGTGTACTAGGGCTCGAGCAGTACTTC
NA 17 TRBJ2-3 TRBV4-3 NA CASSPSWGTTVPDTQYF TGCGCCAGCAGCCCATCATGGGGGACCACAGTTCCGGATACGCAGTATTTT
NA 15 TRBJ1-5 TRBV28 few CASSYWSGLNQPQHF TGTGCCAGCAGTTATTGGTCGGGACTCAATCAGCCCCAGCATTTT
NA 15 TRBJ1-1 TRBV12-3/TRBV12-4 NA CASSSRPDSNTEAFF TGTGCCAGCAGCTCCCGCCCTGACAGCAACACTGAAGCTTTCTTT
NA 12 TRBJ1-1 TRBV29-1 NA CSVKGAVGEAFF TGCAGCGTCAAAGGGGCGGTCGGTGAAGCTTTCTTT
TRBD1 12 TRBJ2-7 TRBV29-1 few CSGGSGTAEQYF TGCAGCGGTGGTTCCGGGACAGCCGAGCAGTACTTC
TRBD1 14 TRBJ1-4 TRBV6-1 NA CASRRTGGNEKLFF TGTGCCAGCAGACGGACAGGGGGAAATGAAAAACTGTTTTTT
TRBD2 16 TRBJ2-5 TRBV5-1 NA CASSIGLAGAVETQSF TGCGCCAGCAGCATCGGACTAGCGGGAGCGGTAGAGACCCAGTCCTTC
NA 13 TRBJ1-6 TRBV27 NA CASGVTYNSPLHF TGTGCCAGTGGGGTTACCTATAATTCACCCCTCCACTTT
TRBD1 17 TRBJ2-5 TRBV29-1 few CSVVPGQGDLWKETQYF TGCAGCGTGGTTCCGGGACAGGGGGATTTGTGGAAAGAGACCCAGTACTTC
TRBD2 18 TRBJ2-5 TRBV11-2 many CASSRVGAGGGYQETQYF TGTGCCAGCAGCCGAGTTGGGGCTGGCGGGGGGTACCAAGAGACCCAGTACTTC
NA 18 TRBJ2-3 TRBV25-1 NA CASSEPYQLQGSTDTQYF TGTGCCAGCAGTGAACCCTACCAGCTACAGGGAAGCACAGATACGCAGTATTTT